The 28 T cell receptor beta chains reported below all come from one sample, sequenced in a study of blood T cell repertoires in COVID-19. The method was immunoSEQ multiplex PCR; TCRdb's version includes in-frame clones alone and lacks a portion of them. The data show roughly 160,000 clones, under 90% seen once. The sample was peripheral blood. These receptors were obtained from an elderly woman with active or convalescent COVID-19.

The J gene is TRBJ2-7, the V gene TRBV7-2; TRBD2 agrees at 11 bases. Germline V CDR1 and CDR2: SGHTA, FQGNSA. The CDR3 contains 15 residues. J lost 2 bases, V lost 3 bases, and 3 bases had no gene match. The CDR3 DNA sequence: TGTGCCAGCAGCTTCGGACTAGCGGGTCCCTACGAGCAGTACTTC. This gives the protein CASSFGLAGPYEQYF.

This clone was observed once. Relative to the germline gene, one junction end is altered; a read error may explain this. This chain joins TRBV10-1 and TRBJ2-1; D might be TRBD1 (5 bases). CDR3 size: 13 residues. In germline, CDR1 is WNHNN, CDR2 SYGVQD (reference sequence). The CDR3 region is CASTESRGNEQFF. The CDR3 DNA reads as TGCGCCAGCACTGAGTCAAGGGGCAATGAGCAGTTCTTC.

In this sample, this clone turned up once. The V gene is TRBV7-3, the J gene TRBJ2-1; TRBD2 matches at 10 bases. The germline V gene has CDR1 SGHTA and CDR2 FQGTGA. The CDR3 sequence is 18 residues long. V gave up 0 bases and J gave up 8 bases; unmatched junction bases: 13. The CDR3 loop reads CASSLTLGLAGAFDEQFF. The CDR3 DNA reads TGTGCCAGCAGCTTAACGTTGGGCCTAGCGGGAGCCTTTGATGAGCAGTTCTTC.

This chain links TRBV30 with TRBJ1-6; 8 positions match TRBD1. This CDR3 is built from 15 residues. Germline V gives CDR1 GTSNPN, CDR2 SVGIG (reference sequence). Trimming cost V 4 bases and J 7 bases; bases outside gene matches: 9. The CDR3 reads CAWTLRQGANSPLHF. The DNA of the CDR3 is TGTGCCTGGACTTTACGGCAGGGGGCAAATTCACCCCTCCACTTT.

This clone was found a few times. This chain links TRBV12-3 or TRBV12-4 with TRBJ1-2, with a weak D call TRBD1 (5 bases). This CDR3 is 13 amino acids long. V was trimmed by 6 bases and J by 4 bases, leaving 12 bases between them. The CDR3 bases are TGTGCCAGCAGGGGGGGAGGTGGCTATGGCTACACCTTC. This encodes CASRGGGGYGYTF.

This clone was observed a few times. The rearrangement links TRBV5-1 to TRBJ1-5, with 12 bases that match TRBD1. This CDR3 region has 14 residues. Germline V gene lookup returns CDR1 SGHRS and CDR2 YFSETQ. Trimming removed 5 bases from V and 7 bases from J; junction bases left unmatched: 4. The CDR3 sequence: CASSRDRGHQPQHF. The DNA for the CDR3 is TGCGCCAGCAGTCGGGACAGGGGGCACCAGCCCCAGCATTTT. Full variable domain (rest looked up from reference TRBV5-1 and TRBJ1-5): KAGVTQTPRYLIKTRGQQVTLSCSPISGHRSVSWYQQTPGQGLQFLFEYFSETQRNKGNFPGRFSGRQFSNSRSEMNVSTLELGDSALYLCASSRDRGHQPQHFGDGTRLSIL.

This clone was seen a few times. V gene TRBV11-2 combines with J gene TRBJ2-7; tentatively, D is TRBD1 (5 bases). CDR1 is SGHAT, CDR2 FQNNGV, per germline. CDR3 size: 15 residues. V gave up 5 bases and J gave up 2 bases, with 16 bases separating them. The CDR3 is CASSQGHAGAYEQYF. The DNA of the CDR3 is TGTGCCAGCAGCCAAGGACACGCCGGCGCCTACGAGCAGTACTTC.

J is TRBJ1-4 and V is TRBV5-1, with TRBD1 matching 9 bases. The CDR3 covers 14 residues. The junction had 1 base not matched to a gene; V was cut back by 0 bases and J by 7 bases. Germline V CDR1 and CDR2: SGHRS, YFSETQ. The CDR3 spells CASSLETGGEKLFF. The DNA for the CDR3 is TGCGCCAGCAGCTTGGAGACAGGGGGTGAAAAACTGTTTTTT.

This sequence joins TRBV28 and TRBJ1-2; no clear D gene. Trimming removed 5 bases at V and 3 bases at J, with 22 bases between. Per germline, CDR1 MDHEN and CDR2 SYDVKM. The CDR3 length is 17 residues. The chain's CDR3 is CASSPTGSGVLDYGYTF. The CDR3 DNA reads as TGTGCCAGCAGTCCCACGGGCTCCGGGGTGTTGGACTATGGCTACACCTTC.

The chain employs TRBV11-2 and TRBJ2-2; 13 nucleotides align to TRBD2. Germline V CDR1 and CDR2: SGHAT, FQNNGV. This CDR3 contains 18 residues. The ends lost 5 bases at V and 5 bases at J; junction bases unmatched: 11. The CDR3 spells CASSRKLAGGPQTGELFF. The CDR3 region has the DNA TGTGCCAGCAGCCGAAAACTAGCGGGAGGGCCGCAGACCGGGGAGCTGTTTTTT. The full variable domain, with the rest looked up from reference TRBV11-2 and TRBJ2-2, is EAGVAQSPRYKIIEKRQSVAFWCNPISGHATLYWYQQILGQGPKLLIQFQNNGVVDDSQLPKDRFSAERLKGVDSTLKIQPAKLEDSAVYLCASSRKLAGGPQTGELFFGEGSRLTVL.

The rearrangement uses TRBV15 and TRBJ2-1; TRBD2 aligns across 9 bases. Germline CDR1 and CDR2: LNHNV and YYDKDF (reference sequence). V was clipped by 2 bases and J by 0 bases; unmatched bases: 17. The CDR3 totals 21 residues. The CDR3 sequence: CATSRYQALAGSLHSYNEQFF. The CDR3 coding sequence is TGTGCCACCAGCAGATATCAGGCACTAGCGGGCAGCCTTCACTCCTACAATGAGCAGTTCTTC.

The genes are TRBV5-1 and TRBJ1-1, with D possibly TRBD1 on 5 matching bases. The CDR3 extends over 17 amino acids. The germline V and J ends were trimmed by 0 bases and 0 bases, with 15 bases remaining between them. Germline V gene lookup returns CDR1 SGHRS and CDR2 YFSETQ. In nucleotides, the CDR3 is TGCGCCAGCAGCTTGGTTCCAGGGATGACGCTGAACACTGAAGCTTTCTTT. Translating gives CASSLVPGMTLNTEAFF.

In the case of this clone: At one end the junction does not follow the germline gene, possibly because of a read error. The chain recombines TRBV5-4 with TRBJ1-2; 11 nucleotides agree with TRBD1. The CDR3 covers 17 residues. Germline assignment: CDR1 SGHNT and CDR2 YYREEE (reference sequence). This CDR3 reads CASSLGTGGAGGYDYTF. The CDR3 bases are TGTGCCAGCAGCTTGGGGACAGGGGGCGCAGGAGGCTATGACTACACCTTC. The full variable domain, with the rest looked up from reference TRBV5-4 and TRBJ1-2, is ETGVTQSPTHLIKTRGQQVTLRCSSQSGHNTVSWYQQALGQGPQFIFQYYREEENGRGNFPPRFSGLQFPNYSSELNVNALELDDSALYLCASSLGTGGAGGYDYTFGSGTRLTVV.

The V call is TRBV20-1, the J call TRBJ2-7; no firm D call. V lost 2 bases, J lost 3 bases, and 5 bases lay in between. In germline, CDR1 is DFQATT, CDR2 SNEGSKA (reference sequence). CDR3 length: 11 amino acids. The DNA of the CDR3 is TGCAGTGCTAGACAGATCTACGAGCAGTACTTC. Protein: CSARQIYEQYF.

This sequence joins TRBV2 and TRBJ1-1; 7 bases fit TRBD1. The germline V gene encodes CDR1 SNHLY and CDR2 FYNNEI. V lost 5 bases, J lost 0 bases, and 3 bases stayed unmatched. This CDR3 has 14 residues. CDR3 protein: CASSRDRLNTEAFF. The CDR3 bases are TGTGCCAGCAGTAGGGACAGATTGAACACTGAAGCTTTCTTT.

The CDR3 sequence is CASQGQGSYEQYF. CDR3 coding DNA: TGTGCCAGCCAGGGACAGGGGTCCTACGAGCAGTACTTC. V is TRBV2 and J is TRBJ2-7; 10 nucleotides align to TRBD1. Germline CDR1 and CDR2: SNHLY and FYNNEI. The ends lost 8 bases at V and 1 base at J; junction bases unmatched: 2. This CDR3 spans 13 amino acids.

J is TRBJ1-2 and V is TRBV18; 9 nucleotides line up with TRBD1. The V gene's germline CDR1 is KGHSH and CDR2 LQKENI. With 3 bases clipped from V and 8 bases from J, the junction kept 10 bases outside the gene matches. CDR3 length equals 15 residues. CDR3 coding DNA: TGTGCCAGCTCACCTCGGGACAGGGCGAGGGGAGGCTACACCTTC. Protein product: CASSPRDRARGGYTF.

CDR3 loop: CASSARDRYYEQYF. The CDR3 DNA follows: TGTGCCAGCAGTGCCCGGGACAGGTACTACGAGCAGTACTTC. The chain links TRBV28 to TRBJ2-7, with TRBD1 matching over 8 bases. V shed 5 bases, J shed 3 bases, and the junction held 6 bases outside the gene matches. The CDR3 spans 14 residues. Germline CDR1 reads MDHEN; CDR2 reads SYDVKM.

The chain couples TRBV7-9 to TRBJ2-1; D is undetermined. The CDR3 has 15 amino acids. Germline loops: CDR1 SEHNR, CDR2 FQNEAQ (reference sequence). V lost 5 bases and J 0 bases, leaving 11 bases between the germline ends. CDR3 protein: CASSQNIISYNEQFF. As DNA, the CDR3 is TGTGCCAGCAGCCAAAACATAATCTCCTACAATGAGCAGTTCTTC.

This clone appeared a few times. The chain couples TRBV5-1 to TRBJ1-3; D remains unclear. Trimming pared 0 bases from V and 0 bases from J, leaving 10 bases between. Looked up from germline, CDR1 is SGHRS and CDR2 is YFSETQ. This CDR3 spans 16 amino acids. The CDR3 protein is CASSLAHPSSGNTIYF. DNA of the CDR3: TGCGCCAGCAGCTTGGCCCATCCGAGCTCTGGAAACACCATATATTTT.

The chain links TRBV28 to TRBJ1-2; the match to TRBD1 covers 7 bases. Germline CDR1 and CDR2: MDHEN and SYDVKM. The CDR3 totals 15 residues. Trimming took 6 bases from V and 5 from J; bases not matched to a gene: 12. For the CDR3, the DNA is TGTGCCAGCAGGCAGGTACAGGGGCTAGGATATGGCTACACCTTC. It codes for CASRQVQGLGYGYTF.

V is TRBV30 and J is TRBJ1-5, with D possibly TRBD1 on 5 matching bases. The CDR3 covers 13 residues. Germline lookup yields CDR1 GTSNPN and CDR2 SVGIG (reference sequence). The V end lost 1 base, the J end lost 5 bases, and 9 bases lay between the germline ends. The CDR3 bases are TGTGCCTGGAGTGCAGGGAGGGATCAGCCCCAGCATTTT. As protein: CAWSAGRDQPQHF.

The rearrangement links TRBV4-2 to TRBJ1-2; tentative D call: TRBD1 (5 bases). The CDR3 loop spans 15 amino acids. V lost 4 bases and J 4 bases, leaving 16 bases between the germline ends. CDR1 and CDR2 from the germline V gene are LGHNA and YNFKEQ. The CDR3 is CASSLITGEGYGYTF. Here the CDR3 DNA reads TGTGCCAGCAGCCTCATCACGGGGGAAGGCTATGGCTACACCTTC.

The chain couples TRBV3-1 (or the pseudogene TRBV3-2) to TRBJ2-1; tentative D call: TRBD2 (5 bases). V lost 0 bases and J 0 bases, leaving 18 bases between the germline ends. The CDR3 sequence is 19 residues long. Germline lookup yields CDR1 LGHDT and CDR2 YNNKEL (reference sequence). CDR3 residues: CASSQDPPLSGSSYNEQFF. DNA for the CDR3: TGTGCCAGCAGCCAAGACCCCCCCTTGAGCGGTAGCTCCTACAATGAGCAGTTCTTC.

The chain is built from TRBV5-4 and TRBJ1-1; D is undetermined. The CDR3 is 14 residues long. V lost 1 base to trimming and J lost 1 base, with 8 bases between them. Germline assignment: CDR1 SGHNT and CDR2 YYREEE (reference sequence). The CDR3 bases are TGTGCCAGCAGCTTGCGGGCGGGGAACACTGAAGCTTTCTTT. Residues: CASSLRAGNTEAFF.

The table lists this clone with a count of one. The chain is built from TRBV7-9 and TRBJ1-2; tentatively, D is TRBD1 (6 bases). The germline V gene has CDR1 SEHNR and CDR2 FQNEAQ (reference sequence). V lost 5 bases to trimming and J lost 2 bases, with 15 bases between them. This CDR3 has 15 amino acids. The CDR3 loop is CASSLNREGNYGYTF. CDR3 nucleotide sequence: TGTGCCAGCAGCCTAAACAGGGAGGGGAACTATGGCTACACCTTC.

V is TRBV19 and J is TRBJ1-1, with D tentatively TRBD1 (6 bases). This CDR3 contains 11 residues. The V gene's germline CDR1 is LNHDA and CDR2 SQIVND (reference sequence). The germline V and J ends were trimmed by 6 bases and 8 bases, with 10 bases remaining between them. The CDR3 is CASSGTQEAFF. The CDR3 region has the DNA TGTGCCAGTAGCGGGACACAAGAAGCTTTCTTT. Drawing the rest from reference TRBV19 and TRBJ1-1, the complete variable domain is DGGITQSPKYLFRKEGQNVTLSCEQNLNHDAMYWYRQDPGQGLRLIYYSQIVNDFQKGDIAEGYSVSREKKESFPLTVTSAQKNPTAFYLCASSGTQEAFFGQGTRLTVV.

The chain has TRBV6-4 and TRBJ1-1, with D uncertain. CDR3 length equals 13 residues. Trimming took 9 bases from V and 0 from J, leaving 11 bases between them. Per the germline V gene, CDR1 is MRHNA and CDR2 is SNTAGT. The CDR3: CASSTEMNTEAFF. In DNA, the CDR3 is TGTGCCAGTTCTACAGAGATGAACACTGAAGCTTTCTTT.